Presented here are 12 T cell receptor beta chains from one specimen sequenced in a study of CD8 T cells in ankylosing spondylitis (dated by TCRdb to 2015 to 2018). Libraries came from 5' RACE. The instrument was an Illumina HiSeq 2500. TCRdb itself trimmed the public reads at Q25 with fastp, ran MiXCR and retained productive beta chains. Each entry is one CDR3 protein sequence, shown with its most common DNA and genes. The sample data list 210,000 or so distinct CDR3 sequences, and roughly 8% of these were observed just once. The top ten clonotypes cover roughly 5% of the sample. What was sequenced was blood, either unsorted or a sorted T cell fraction (not recorded which). All receptors derive from a female donor with ankylosing spondylitis or in good health (not recorded which).

This clonotype was seen ten or more times. The chain uses TRBV5-1 and TRBJ2-7; tentative D call: TRBD1 (5 bases). Trimming removed 0 bases from V and 6 bases from J, with 16 bases in between. Germline V gene data show CDR1 as SGHRS and CDR2 as YFSETQ. The CDR3 is made up of 15 amino acids. CDR3 sequence: CASSLGTLPRLEQYF. The CDR3 nucleotides read TGCGCCAGCAGCTTGGGGACACTCCCCCGTCTCGAGCAGTACTTC.

This clonotype has ten or more counts. The chain combines TRBV15 with TRBJ2-1; a weak D match, TRBD1 (6 bases). From germline, CDR1 is LNHNV and CDR2 YYDKDF (reference sequence). V lost 2 bases and J lost 3, with 14 bases in between. This CDR3 is built from 16 residues. The CDR3 here is CATSRPQQGLYNEQFF. In DNA, the CDR3 is TGTGCCACCAGCAGACCCCAACAGGGTCTCTACAATGAGCAGTTCTTC.

This clonotype was seen a single time. Since no conserved phenylalanine or tryptophan closes the CDR3, a read error is the likely cause. The chain combines TRBV6-4 with TRBJ1-1; no definite D call. This CDR3 region has 13 residues. The V end was cut by 3 bases, the J end by 5 bases, with 10 bases between. Germline V gene data show CDR1 as MRHNA and CDR2 as SNTAGT. The CDR3 reads CASSEGSGTEAFL. The CDR3 DNA reads TGTGCCAGCAGTGAAGGGAGTGGGACTGAAGCTTTCCTT.

This clonotype was found a few times. This chain connects TRBV7-2 to TRBJ2-3, with TRBD2 matching over 10 bases. J was trimmed by 1 base and V by 5 bases; bases with no gene match: 6. Germline V gene lookup returns CDR1 SGHTA and CDR2 FQGNSA. The CDR3 is 16 amino acids. The CDR3 DNA reads TGTGCCAGCAGCCTCCTTCTAGCGGGAGGCACAGATACGCAGTATTTT. As protein: CASSLLLAGGTDTQYF.

Ten or more counts support this clonotype. The V and J genes are TRBV27 and TRBJ2-1; TRBD2 matches 14 bases. Germline CDR1 MNHEY, CDR2 SMNVEV (reference sequence). The CDR3 is 14 residues long. V was clipped by 6 bases and J by 9 bases; unmatched bases: 4. The CDR3 DNA is TGTGCCAGCAGCTTGACTAGCGGGAGGGTTGAGCAGTTCTTC. This gives the protein CASSLTSGRVEQFF.

This clonotype was detected many times. This chain connects TRBV4-3 to TRBJ2-2, with 8 bases identical to TRBD2. V gave up 4 bases and J gave up 5 bases; unmatched junction bases: 9. The germline V gene encodes CDR1 LGHNA and CDR2 YSLEER. CDR3 length: 16 residues. In DNA form, the CDR3 reads TGCGCCAGCAGCCTGCGGCCAGCGGGAGATACCGGGGAGCTGTTTTTT. Protein sequence: CASSLRPAGDTGELFF.

In the case of this clonotype: A read error may be the cause here, since a much bigger clone is one base away. The V gene is TRBV3-1, the J gene TRBJ2-1, with no clear D. This CDR3 contains 14 residues. CDR1 LGHDT and CDR2 YNNKEL come from the germline V gene (reference sequence). In DNA form, the CDR3 reads TGTGCCAGCAGCCAAGATCGCAAATACAGTGAGCAGTTCTTC. Translation gives CASSQDRKYSEQFF.

The sample holds many counts of this clonotype. The chain links TRBV20-1 to TRBJ2-2; TRBD2 matches 8 bases. CDR1 is DFQATT and CDR2 is SNEGSKA in the germline V gene (reference sequence). The CDR3 has 14 residues. The V segment lost 5 bases and the J segment 4 bases; nucleotides outside the gene matches: 6. CDR3 DNA: TGCAGTGCTGGCGCCAGCGGGAGCACCGGGGAGCTGTTTTTT. Protein: CSAGASGSTGELFF.

Ten or more counts support this clonotype. The V and J genes are TRBV28 and TRBJ2-7; tentatively, D is TRBD2 (6 bases). Trimming stripped 7 bases from V and 2 bases from J, with 18 bases between. Germline V CDR1 and CDR2: MDHEN, SYDVKM. The CDR3 totals 15 residues. The CDR3 here is CASNPPASEPYEQYF. CDR3 DNA: TGTGCCAGCAACCCTCCGGCTAGCGAGCCCTACGAGCAGTACTTC.

This clonotype showed up many times. V usage is TRBV9 and J usage is TRBJ2-1; 9 positions match TRBD1. Germline V gene data show CDR1 as SGDLS and CDR2 as YYNGEE. The V segment lost 3 bases and the J segment 9 bases; nucleotides outside the gene matches: 13. The CDR3 runs 16 residues. The chain's CDR3 is CASSETGTGKRGEQFF. CDR3 sequence (DNA): TGTGCCAGCAGCGAGACCGGGACAGGGAAAAGAGGTGAGCAGTTCTTC.

A few counts support this clonotype. V gene TRBV5-6 combines with J gene TRBJ2-1; TRBD2 aligns across 8 bases. The CDR3 runs 14 residues. In germline, CDR1 is SGHDT, CDR2 YYEEEE. V shed 3 bases and J 15 bases; nucleotides not matched to a gene: 14. DNA for the CDR3: TGTGCCAGCAGCTCGATCCCCACCGGGAGGGAATGGTTCTTC. This gives the protein CASSSIPTGREWFF.

The table lists this clonotype with many counts. The chain is built from TRBV27 and TRBJ2-7; TRBD1 matches 9 bases. The CDR3 consists of 16 residues. Per germline, CDR1 MNHEY and CDR2 SMNVEV (reference sequence). V gave up 3 bases and J gave up 5 bases; unmatched junction bases: 11. This CDR3 reads CASSFYRQGGLNEQYF. The CDR3 DNA sequence: TGTGCCAGCAGTTTCTATCGACAGGGGGGACTCAACGAGCAGTACTTC.